This T cell receptor beta chain was obtained from a study of T cells in Graves' hyperthyroidism and ophthalmopathy. Study-wide points: Among clonotypes expanded in thyroid above 0.001, most were also found in blood.

Hyperthyroidism had been newly diagnosed in patients aged 18 to 65, and its duration was under 2 months. What was amplified from RNA transcripts were TCR beta CDR3 regions. HTBI primers were employed in a first-round RT-PCR of the TCR CDR3. TCRdb passed the multiplex PCR reads through MiXCR, listing each CDR3 protein once. The table records roughly 840,000 distinct CDR3 sequences, 35% to 40% of them present only once. CDR1 is SEHNR and CDR2 is FQNEAQ in the germline V gene (reference sequence). Trimming cost V 1 base and J 2 bases; bases outside gene matches: 13. The CDR3 sequence is 19 residues long. A few counts support this clonotype. Antigen: not known.

The source of this sequence is a man aged 18 to 35 with Graves' hyperthyroidism. The sample consisted of blood. The chain links TRBV7-9 to TRBJ2-5; TRBD2 matches 10 bases. The CDR3 sequence is CASSLVRGPAGGPQETQYF. For the CDR3, the DNA is TGTGCCAGCAGCTTAGTGCGGGGCCCAGCGGGAGGGCCTCAAGAGACCCAGTACTTC.